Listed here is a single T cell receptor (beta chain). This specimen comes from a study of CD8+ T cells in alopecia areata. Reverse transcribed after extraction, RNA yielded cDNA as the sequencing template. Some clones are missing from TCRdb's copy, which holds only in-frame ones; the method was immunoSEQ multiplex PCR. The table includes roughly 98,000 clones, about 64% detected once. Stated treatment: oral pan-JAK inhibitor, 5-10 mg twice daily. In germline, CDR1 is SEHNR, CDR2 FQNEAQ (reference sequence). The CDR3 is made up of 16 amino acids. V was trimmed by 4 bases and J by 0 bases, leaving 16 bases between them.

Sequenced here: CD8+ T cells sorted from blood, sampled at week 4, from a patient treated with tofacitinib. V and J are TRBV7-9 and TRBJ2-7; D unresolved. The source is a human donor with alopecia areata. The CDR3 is CASSSTSTGRSYEQYF. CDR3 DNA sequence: TGTGCCAGCAGCTCCACATCCACGGGCCGCTCCTACGAGCAGTACTTC.